Listed below are T cell receptor beta chains from one sample, sequenced in a study of T cell clones after liver transplantation. TCRdb keeps only in-frame clones here, not all; method: immunoSEQ multiplex PCR. Among 99,000 or so clones listed, roughly four fifths were seen once. The sample consisted of CD4+ T cells from blood, taken before liver transplant. Receptors were obtained from a human donor who received a liver transplant. Each CDR3 is given with its conserved first and last residue.

CDR3: CASSPTSSSTDTQYF
V: TRBV9

CDR3: CSVAKQGAYEKLFF
V: TRBV29-1

CDR3: CASSLGRLAGGPGETQYF
V: TRBV11-3

CDR3: CAWSRGGVPEAFF
V: TRBV30

CDR3: CASSLSSYNEQFF
V: TRBV18

CDR3: CASSLPVLGDTEAFF
V: TRBV28

CDR3: CASSFAHSNQPQHF
V: TRBV28

CDR3: CASCLNTEAFF
V: TRBV25-1

CDR3: CASSIGGVRVGYTF
V: TRBV19

CDR3: CASSSPPGLAGVFRETQYF
V: TRBV27

CDR3: CASSLGGRDADTQYF
V: TRBV11-2

CDR3: CASSLVAGTGNYGYTF
V: TRBV5-6

CDR3: CASSPSGRGWETQYF
V: TRBV27

CDR3: CASRRSSAHYEQYF
V: TRBV11-2

CDR3: CASSYNFGAGEQYF
V: TRBV11-2

CDR3: CASSFGQRLNEQFF
V: TRBV7-2

CDR3: CASSSRPDLYEQYF
V: TRBV5-1

CDR3: CASSPGWGQGAYGYTF
V: TRBV14

CDR3: CASRPDRGGADTQYF
V: TRBV5-8

CDR3: CSAGTVYEQYF
V: TRBV20-1

CDR3: CAIRHHGTDNQPQHF
V: TRBV10-3

CDR3: CASSVMGLAGTEQYF
V: TRBV9

CDR3: CASSPGTGGPLTKNIQYF
V: TRBV2

CDR3: CASSEMGAGARDTQYF
V: TRBV2

CDR3: CASSIDWEKPLHF
V: TRBV19

CDR3: CASSSQGRAPAAKNIQYF
V: TRBV7-9

CDR3: CATPGPVGTDTQYF
V: TRBV28

CDR3: CASRTDRGGNQPQHF
V: TRBV4-1

CDR3: CASRVAGGSVGDEQFF
V: TRBV28

CDR3: CASSPAGYADSPLHF
V: TRBV5-8

CDR3: CASSLASGASVYGYTF
V: TRBV7-2

CDR3: CASNQPQANDYTF
V: TRBV7-2

CDR3: CASSGLETRNAQFF
V: TRBV7-8

CDR3: CASSLGYGTGAEQYF
V: TRBV7-4

CDR3: CASSLKGRSNYGYTF
V: TRBV27

CDR3: CSVGSSGANVLTF
V: TRBV29-1

CDR3: CASSFKQGADNEQFF
V: TRBV5-1

CDR3: CASSLWGNEQFF
V: TRBV11-2

CDR3: CASSYFIKRGSGEQFF
V: TRBV6-5

CDR3: CASSFQLNTEAFF
V: TRBV5-1

CDR3: CASSLTSERGFDEQFF
V: TRBV7-3

CDR3: CASSLRDRGLAGDYEQYF
V: TRBV7-9

CDR3: CASTRDRGYEQYF
V: TRBV2

CDR3: CASSYSPDTNTEAFF
V: TRBV6-5

CDR3: CASSPRGDQPQHF
V: TRBV18

CDR3: CASSIEGAGFSSYNEQFF
V: TRBV19

CDR3: CASSPPGTGDYEQYF
V: TRBV18

CDR3: CASSLDRTIVNSPLHF
V: TRBV11-2

CDR3: CASSTSVYRKAFF
V: TRBV19

CDR3: CATSTQGRTEAFF
V: TRBV15

CDR3: CASTQLAGSSGYTF
V: TRBV7-7

CDR3: CASSQAHPLSGASYEQYF
V: TRBV4-1

CDR3: CASSVRGAMIGKLFF
V: TRBV6-5

CDR3: CASSQEYTDNEQFF
V: TRBV4-3

CDR3: CASSVAGASGYNEQFF
V: TRBV9